This T cell receptor beta chain is drawn from a study of blood T cell repertoires in COVID-19. Whole-study context: Acute-phase and convalescent COVID-19 samples originated in the United States, Italy and Spain. Sources were T cells, B-cell-depleted T cells, or PBMCs; the material itself was cDNA or gDNA.

In germline, CDR1 is LGHNA, CDR2 YNFKEQ. The CDR3 runs to 15 residues. With 1 base removed from V and 1 base from J, the gap between germline ends came to 8 bases. Per the authors' pipeline: Reference gene primer amplification in the assay estimated nucleated cell counts. Assay: immunoSEQ multiplex PCR; the TCRdb copy retains only in-frame clones and omits some. Clone size and V and J calls were adopted from that table, with D and trimming inferred from the DNA. Of roughly 210,000 clones listed, about 87% were seen once; the top ten hold 1.5% to 2%. The rearrangement joins TRBV4-2 to TRBJ2-1, with D maybe TRBD2 (5 bases). The sequenced material came from peripheral blood. This TCR was sampled from a man aged 65 to 79 with acute or convalescent COVID-19. The chain's CDR3 is CASSQARGSYNEQFF. The CDR3, as DNA: TGTGCCAGCAGCCAAGCGAGAGGGTCCTACAATGAGCAGTTCTTC.